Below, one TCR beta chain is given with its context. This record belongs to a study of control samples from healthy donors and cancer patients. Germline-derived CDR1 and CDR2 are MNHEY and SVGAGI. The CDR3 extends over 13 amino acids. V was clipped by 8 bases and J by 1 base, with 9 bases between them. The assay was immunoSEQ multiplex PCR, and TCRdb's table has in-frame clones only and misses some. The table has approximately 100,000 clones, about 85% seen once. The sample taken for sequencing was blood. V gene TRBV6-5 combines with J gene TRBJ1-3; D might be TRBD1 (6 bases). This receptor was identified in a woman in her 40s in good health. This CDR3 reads CASRTGSGNTIYF. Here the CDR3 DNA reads TGTGCCAGCCGTACAGGGTCTGGAAACACCATATATTTT.